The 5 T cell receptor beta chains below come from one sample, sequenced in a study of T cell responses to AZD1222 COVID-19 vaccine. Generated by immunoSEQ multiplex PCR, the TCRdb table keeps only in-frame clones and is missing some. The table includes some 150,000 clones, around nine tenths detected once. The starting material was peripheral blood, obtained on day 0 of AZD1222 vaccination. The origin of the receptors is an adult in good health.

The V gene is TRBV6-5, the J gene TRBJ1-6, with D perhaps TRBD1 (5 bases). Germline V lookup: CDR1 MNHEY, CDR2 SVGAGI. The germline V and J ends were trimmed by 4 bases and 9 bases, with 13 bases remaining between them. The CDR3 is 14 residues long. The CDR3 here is CASSSPGRISPLHF. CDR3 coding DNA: TGTGCCAGCAGTTCACCGGGACGGATTTCACCCCTCCACTTT.

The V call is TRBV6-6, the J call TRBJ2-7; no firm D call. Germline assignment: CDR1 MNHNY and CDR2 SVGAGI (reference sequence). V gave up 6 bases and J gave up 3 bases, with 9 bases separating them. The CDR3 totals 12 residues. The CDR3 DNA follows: TGTGCCAGCAGAGACCGAAACTACGAGCAGTACTTC. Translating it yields CASRDRNYEQYF.

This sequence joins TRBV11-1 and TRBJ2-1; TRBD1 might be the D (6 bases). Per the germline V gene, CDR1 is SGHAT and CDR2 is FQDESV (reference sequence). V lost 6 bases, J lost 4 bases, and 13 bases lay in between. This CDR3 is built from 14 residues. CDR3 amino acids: CASSTGSGYNEQFF. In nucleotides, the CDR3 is TGTGCCAGCAGTACAGGGTCAGGGTACAATGAGCAGTTCTTC. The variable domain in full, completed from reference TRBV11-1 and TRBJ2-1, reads EAEVAQSPRYKITEKSQAVAFWCDPISGHATLYWYRQILGQGPELLVQFQDESVVDDSQLPKDRFSAERLKGVDSTLKIQPAELGDSAMYLCASSTGSGYNEQFFGPGTRLTVL.

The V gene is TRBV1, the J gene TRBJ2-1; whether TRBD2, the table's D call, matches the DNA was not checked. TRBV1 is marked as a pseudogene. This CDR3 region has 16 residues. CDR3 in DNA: TGCACCAGCAGCCAAGGCACTAGCGGGAAACCCCATGAGCAGTTCTTC. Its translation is CTSSQGTSGKPHEQFF.

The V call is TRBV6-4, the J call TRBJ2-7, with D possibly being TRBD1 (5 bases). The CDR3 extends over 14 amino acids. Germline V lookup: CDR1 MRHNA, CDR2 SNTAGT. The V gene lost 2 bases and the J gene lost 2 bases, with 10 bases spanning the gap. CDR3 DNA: TGTGCCAGCAGTGACCAGGACAAAGCCTACGAGCAGTACTTC. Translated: CASSDQDKAYEQYF.